The 19 T cell receptor beta chains below come from one sample, sequenced in a study of early T cells in non-severe SARS-CoV-2 infection. TCRdb used MiXCR to reprocess the 5' RACE reads, holding one entry per CDR3 protein. The profile shows 23,000 or so distinct CDR3 sequences, around 5% of them singletons. Sequencing was carried out using whole blood. These receptors all come from an adult who was a healthcare worker with PCR-confirmed SARS-CoV-2 infection or an uninfected control (not recorded which).

This clonotype was seen many times. The chain has TRBV4-3 and TRBJ1-1; possible D gene TRBD1, 6 bases. This CDR3 is 13 amino acids long. V was cut by 0 bases and J by 4 bases, with 6 bases left in between. CDR1 is LGHNA and CDR2 is YSLEER in the germline V gene. The CDR3 nucleotides read TGCGCCAGCAGCCAAGACAGGGGCACTGAAGCTTTCTTT. It encodes CASSQDRGTEAFF.

This clonotype was observed many times. The CDR3: CASSLNRLYNEQFF. Here the CDR3 DNA reads TGTGCCAGCAGCTTAAACAGGCTCTACAATGAGCAGTTCTTC. This rearrangement joins TRBV7-2 to TRBJ2-1, with a possible D match to TRBD1 (5 bases). CDR1 is SGHTA, CDR2 FQGNSA, per germline. The CDR3 runs 14 residues. V was clipped by 2 bases and J by 3 bases, with 8 bases between them.

This clonotype has just a few counts. The chain is built from TRBV7-2 and TRBJ1-1; D gene uncertain. The CDR3 has 13 amino acids. The germline V gene has CDR1 SGHTA and CDR2 FQGNSA. With 3 bases removed from V and 1 base from J, the gap between germline ends came to 6 bases. CDR3 region: CASSFTGNTEAFF. The CDR3 DNA reads as TGTGCCAGCAGCTTTACTGGGAACACTGAAGCTTTCTTT. Combining the CDR3 with reference TRBV7-2 and TRBJ1-1 gives the whole variable domain GAGVSQSPSNKVTEKGKDVELRCDPISGHTALYWYRQSLGQGLEFLIYFQGNSAPDKSGLPSDRFSAERTGGSVSTLTIQRTQQEDSAVYLCASSFTGNTEAFFGQGTRLTVV.

This clonotype was counted only a few times. CDR3 nucleotide sequence: TGTGCCACCGGCGGGATGAGCAATCAGCCCCAGCATTTT. This translates into CATGGMSNQPQHF. The chain is built from TRBV15 and TRBJ1-5; D ambiguous. The V and J ends lost 8 bases and 1 base respectively, with 9 bases between them. This CDR3 has 13 amino acids. The germline CDR1 and CDR2 sequences are LNHNV and YYDKDF (reference sequence).

This clonotype was counted ten times or more. The gene calls are TRBV10-3 and TRBJ2-7, with 8 positions matching TRBD1. Trimming removed 7 bases from V and 5 bases from J; junction bases left unmatched: 7. Germline CDR1 is ENHRY and CDR2 is SYGVKD. The CDR3 consists of 13 residues. The CDR3 region is CAINLTGDNEQYV. For the CDR3, the DNA is TGTGCCATCAACCTGACAGGGGACAACGAGCAGTACGTC.

At least ten counts were recorded for this clonotype. This chain connects TRBV20-1 to TRBJ1-2; D gene uncertain. CDR1 and CDR2 (germline): DFQATT, SNEGSKA (reference sequence). The CDR3 consists of 13 residues. The V gene lost 3 bases and the J gene lost 7 bases, with 15 bases spanning the gap. The CDR3, as DNA: TGCAGTGCTAGCACCCGGGGAGCTTCTGGCTACACCTTC. Translated, it gives CSASTRGASGYTF.

The J gene is TRBJ2-1, the V gene TRBV4-3, with D unclear. Germline assignment: CDR1 LGHNA and CDR2 YSLEER. Trimming pared 0 bases from V and 8 bases from J, leaving 11 bases between. The CDR3 contains 14 residues. The CDR3 here is CASSQEVFGYEQFF. In DNA form, the CDR3 reads TGCGCCAGCAGCCAAGAAGTATTCGGCTATGAGCAGTTCTTC.

This clonotype was observed at least ten times. The chain combines TRBV6-1 with TRBJ1-1; D gene ambiguous. This CDR3 spans 14 amino acids. V lost 4 bases and J 1 base, leaving 10 bases between the germline ends. Germline-derived CDR1 and CDR2 are MNHNS and SASEGT. The CDR3 DNA sequence: TGTGCCAGCAGTGGACTTACCGGGAACACTGAAGCTTTCTTT. This translates into CASSGLTGNTEAFF.

This chain joins TRBV5-1 and TRBJ1-5, with D unresolved. CDR1 and CDR2 (germline): SGHRS, YFSETQ. Trimming left V 5 bases short and J 3 bases short, with 12 bases between. There are 14 residues in the CDR3. The CDR3 nucleotides read TGCGCCAGCAGTCAGGACGGTCTCAATCAGCCCCAGCATTTT. As protein: CASSQDGLNQPQHF.

This clonotype turned up a few times. The chain couples TRBV28 to TRBJ2-3; 11 positions agree with TRBD2. The CDR3 contains 16 residues. V shed 6 bases, J shed 2 bases, and the junction held 7 bases outside the gene matches. Germline V gene data show CDR1 as MDHEN and CDR2 as SYDVKM. CDR3 in DNA: TGTGCCAGCAGCCAACTGACTAGCGGGGCCACAGATACGCAGTATTTT. Amino acids: CASSQLTSGATDTQYF.

This clonotype was seen many times. This rearrangement joins TRBV7-8 to TRBJ2-7, with TRBD2 matching 10 bases. Trimming took 3 bases from V and 4 from J; bases not matched to a gene: 3. In germline, CDR1 is SGHVS, CDR2 FQNEAQ. The CDR3 consists of 14 residues. The CDR3 DNA reads as TGTGCCAGCAGCTTCGCTAGCGGGAGTTACGAGCAGTACGTC. This encodes CASSFASGSYEQYV.

In its sample, this clonotype was seen many times. The rearrangement joins TRBV4-3 to TRBJ2-7, with 7 positions matching TRBD2. The trim removed 1 base at V and 3 bases at J, leaving 6 bases unmatched. CDR3 length equals 15 residues. Germline assignment: CDR1 LGHNA and CDR2 YSLEER. DNA for the CDR3: TGCGCCAGCAGCCAAGTCCCTAGCGGAGACTACGAGCAGTACTTC. This sequence encodes CASSQVPSGDYEQYF.

The V gene is TRBV20-1, the J gene TRBJ2-1, with 10 bases aligning to TRBD2. This CDR3 spans 15 amino acids. V dropped 7 bases and J dropped 0; count of bases not matched to a gene: 6. In germline, CDR1 is DFQATT, CDR2 SNEGSKA (reference sequence). The DNA of the CDR3 is TGCAGTGTCCGGACTAGCGGATTCTCCTACAATGAGCAGTTCTTC. It codes for CSVRTSGFSYNEQFF.

This clonotype was counted ten times or more. The rearrangement links TRBV6-1 to TRBJ2-3; tentative D call: TRBD2 (6 bases). CDR1 and CDR2 from the germline V gene are MNHNS and SASEGT. V was cut by 3 bases and J by 2 bases, with 15 bases left in between. The CDR3 covers 16 residues. The CDR3 loop is CASSDPRRGNTDTQYF. In DNA form, the CDR3 reads TGTGCCAGCAGTGACCCCCGGCGGGGAAACACAGATACGCAGTATTTT.

Many counts were recorded for this clonotype. This CDR3 reads CASSRTFAYNEQFF. The CDR3 coding sequence is TGTGCCAGCAGCCGGACTTTCGCCTACAATGAGCAGTTCTTC. This rearrangement joins TRBV12-3 or TRBV12-4 to TRBJ2-1; D is perhaps TRBD2 (5 bases). Trimming cost V 6 bases and J 2 bases, with 11 bases left between them. CDR3 size: 14 residues.

This chain joins TRBV25-1 and TRBJ2-7; 7 bases map to TRBD2. Germline-derived CDR1 and CDR2 are MGHDK and SYGVNS. Germline trimming cut 3 bases from V and 6 bases from J; bases unmatched to any gene: 14. The CDR3 sequence is 16 residues long. The CDR3 DNA is TGTGCCAGCAGTGATGAACGGCGGGAGTTCCCGGGCGAGCAGTACGTC. Amino acids: CASSDERREFPGEQYV.

This clonotype was observed a handful of times. The chain combines TRBV5-4 with TRBJ2-6, with D possibly called TRBD1 or TRBD2 (5 bases each). Germline loops: CDR1 SGHNT, CDR2 YYREEE (reference sequence). The V end lost 0 bases, the J end lost 4 bases, and 8 bases lay between the germline ends. The CDR3 spans 15 residues. The CDR3 reads CASSLEGTGANVLTF. The CDR3 DNA follows: TGTGCCAGCAGCTTGGAGGGGACCGGGGCCAACGTCCTGACTTTC. Full variable domain (outside the CDR3, taken from reference TRBV5-4 and TRBJ2-6): ETGVTQSPTHLIKTRGQQVTLRCSSQSGHNTVSWYQQALGQGPQFIFQYYREEENGRGNFPPRFSGLQFPNYSSELNVNALELDDSALYLCASSLEGTGANVLTFGAGSRLTVL.

This clonotype was seen repeatedly, ten times or more. The genes are TRBV7-3 and TRBJ2-2, with TRBD1 matching 7 bases. CDR1 and CDR2 from the germline V gene are SGHTA and FQGTGA. The trim removed 5 bases at V and 0 bases at J, leaving 9 bases unmatched. The CDR3 consists of 17 residues. This CDR3 reads CASSPPGTASNTGELFF. The CDR3 DNA reads TGTGCCAGCAGCCCTCCTGGGACAGCATCGAACACCGGGGAGCTGTTTTTT.

In this sample, this clonotype turned up many times. This chain joins TRBV6-5 and TRBJ2-1; D might be TRBD1 (8 bases). Trimming removed 8 bases from V and 3 bases from J, with 17 bases in between. The CDR3 is made up of 15 amino acids. CDR1 is MNHEY and CDR2 is SVGAGI in the germline V gene. The CDR3 bases are TGTGCCAGCGGACAAACAGGGGGGGACTACAATGAGCAGTTCTTC. This sequence encodes CASGQTGGDYNEQFF.